These 30 T cell receptor beta chains came from one sample sequenced in a study of blood T cell repertoires in COVID-19. TCRdb's table, derived via immunoSEQ multiplex PCR, lists solely in-frame clones and lacks some. The table has around 49,000 clones, about 86% seen once. The specimen sequenced was peripheral blood. The receptors here all came from a woman at least 80 years old with COVID-19, enrolled during active disease.

J is TRBJ1-1 and V is TRBV7-3; 7 bases fit TRBD1. CDR3 length equals 13 residues. With 5 bases clipped from V and 5 bases from J, the junction kept 5 bases outside the gene matches. Germline V lookup: CDR1 SGHTA, CDR2 FQGTGA. CDR3 bases: TGTGCCAGCAGCCCACAGGGGCGGACTGAAGCTTTCTTT. This codes for CASSPQGRTEAFF.

The chain is built from TRBV2 and TRBJ2-7, with 7 positions matching TRBD2. This CDR3 is built from 15 residues. Losses at the gene ends were 6 bases for V and 5 bases for J; bases not matched to a gene: 13. CDR1 is SNHLY, CDR2 FYNNEI, per germline. This chain's CDR3 is CASRLLAGARDEQYF. The CDR3 coding sequence is TGTGCCAGCAGACTTCTGGCGGGAGCTCGCGACGAGCAGTACTTC.

The rearrangement uses TRBV29-1 and TRBJ2-1; D might be TRBD1 (5 bases). This CDR3 spans 16 amino acids. Trimming cost V 2 bases and J 0 bases, with 14 bases left between them. CDR1 and CDR2 from the germline V gene are SQVTM and ANQGSEA. The CDR3 reads CSVEPNNRGSYNEQFF. The CDR3 DNA reads TGCAGCGTTGAACCAAACAATAGGGGCTCCTACAATGAGCAGTTCTTC.

The chain has TRBV9 and TRBJ2-5; 7 bases match TRBD1. V lost 0 bases to trimming and J lost 3 bases; unmatched junction nucleotides: 5. Germline V gene lookup returns CDR1 SGDLS and CDR2 YYNGEE. The CDR3 covers 15 residues. In DNA form, the CDR3 reads TGTGCCAGCAGCGTAGGGGTAGGGGGCGAAGAGACCCAGTACTTC. Protein sequence: CASSVGVGGEETQYF.

The chain links TRBV30 to TRBJ1-1; 7 bases fit TRBD1. This CDR3 is built from 13 residues. CDR1 is GTSNPN and CDR2 is SVGIG in the germline V gene (reference sequence). The junction had 5 bases not matched to a gene; V was cut back by 3 bases and J by 4 bases. DNA for the CDR3: TGTGCCTGGAGGACTCAGGGGGTCACTGAAGCTTTCTTT. This translates into CAWRTQGVTEAFF.

J is TRBJ2-1 and V is TRBV4-1, with 11 bases aligning to TRBD2. This CDR3 comprises 15 residues. Germline-derived CDR1 and CDR2 are MGHRA and YSYEKL. V gave up 3 bases and J gave up 6 bases; unmatched junction bases: 4. The CDR3 sequence is CASSHPGLAANEQFF. CDR3 sequence (DNA): TGCGCCAGCAGCCACCCGGGACTAGCGGCCAATGAGCAGTTCTTC.

V usage is TRBV29-1 and J usage is TRBJ1-2; TRBD1 aligns across 11 bases. The V segment lost 4 bases and the J segment 8 bases; nucleotides outside the gene matches: 15. This CDR3 comprises 16 residues. The germline gives CDR1 SQVTM, CDR2 ANQGSEA. CDR3 coding DNA: TGCAGCGTTGGGAGGGGATTTGGACAGGGGGCGTCCGGCTACACCTTC. Translation: CSVGRGFGQGASGYTF.

CDR3 sequence (DNA): TGTGCCACCCGACAGGGCTCGGATGGGGCCAACGTCCTGACTTTC. Translating it yields CATRQGSDGANVLTF. The chain employs TRBV28 and TRBJ2-6; TRBD1 matches 7 bases. The CDR3 spans 15 residues. Trimming cost V 10 bases and J 3 bases; bases outside gene matches: 9. Germline lookup yields CDR1 MDHEN and CDR2 SYDVKM.

The chain uses TRBV29-1 and TRBJ2-7, with 8 bases identical to TRBD1. After removal of 5 bases from V and 2 bases from J, the junction contained 8 bases not matched to a gene. Germline CDR1 SQVTM, CDR2 ANQGSEA. The CDR3 covers 14 residues. The CDR3 DNA reads as TGCAGCGTTAACGGACAGGGAAGCACCTACGAGCAGTACTTC. This gives the protein CSVNGQGSTYEQYF.

CDR3 sequence: CASSGGLAGGHYEQYF. The CDR3 nucleotides are TGCGCCAGCAGCGGAGGACTAGCGGGGGGACATTACGAGCAGTACTTC. V gene TRBV5-1 combines with J gene TRBJ2-7, with 14 bases fitting TRBD2. The CDR3 loop spans 16 amino acids. J lost 4 bases, V lost 4 bases, and 7 bases had no gene match. From germline, CDR1 is SGHRS and CDR2 YFSETQ.

The V call is TRBV19, the J call TRBJ1-1, with 8 bases lining up with TRBD1. Losses at the gene ends were 3 bases for V and 11 bases for J; bases not matched to a gene: 11. CDR3 length: 14 amino acids. Looked up from germline, CDR1 is LNHDA and CDR2 is SQIVND (reference sequence). This CDR3 reads CASSIPSGQDIAFF. CDR3 bases: TGTGCCAGTAGTATCCCCTCGGGACAGGACATTGCTTTCTTT.

The chain joins TRBV15 to TRBJ2-1; 8 nucleotides align to TRBD2. V lost 3 bases, J lost 1 base, and 2 bases stayed unmatched. CDR3 length: 15 amino acids. Germline V lookup: CDR1 LNHNV, CDR2 YYDKDF (reference sequence). For the CDR3, the DNA is TGTGCCACCAGCAGGGTAGCGGGATCCTACAATGAGCAGTTCTTC. Protein product: CATSRVAGSYNEQFF. The full variable domain, its missing parts supplied by reference TRBV15 and TRBJ2-1, is DAMVIQNPRYQVTQFGKPVTLSCSQTLNHNVMYWYQQKSSQAPKLLFHYYDKDFNNEADTPDNFQSRRPNTSFCFLDIRSPGLGDTAMYLCATSRVAGSYNEQFFGPGTRLTVL.

The chain employs TRBV9 and TRBJ1-6, with TRBD1 matching 10 bases. Germline trimming cut 4 bases from V and 10 bases from J; bases unmatched to any gene: 8. The CDR3 consists of 15 residues. Germline V gives CDR1 SGDLS, CDR2 YYNGEE. The CDR3 DNA reads as TGTGCCAGCAGCACCCGGGACAGGGGACTCTCACCCCTCCACTTT. This codes for CASSTRDRGLSPLHF.

The chain couples TRBV9 to TRBJ1-3; D might be TRBD1 (5 bases). The CDR3 spans 16 residues. Germline CDR1 SGDLS, CDR2 YYNGEE. The V end was cut by 0 bases, the J end by 1 base, with 11 bases between. CDR3 DNA sequence: TGTGCCAGCAGCGTAGGATCAGGGAATTCTGGAAACACCATATATTTT. This codes for CASSVGSGNSGNTIYF.

This clone was observed a handful of times. The genes are TRBV4-1 and TRBJ1-2; possible D gene TRBD1, 6 bases. The CDR3 has 14 residues. In germline, CDR1 is MGHRA, CDR2 YSYEKL. V lost 0 bases and J 5 bases, leaving 10 bases between the germline ends. Written as DNA, the CDR3 is TGCGCCAGCAGCCAAGATCGGACAGATTATGGCTACACCTTC. Its translation: CASSQDRTDYGYTF.

This clone turned up a few times. The chain employs TRBV4-1 and TRBJ1-5; D not certain. The CDR3 is 17 residues long. Trimming removed 0 bases at V and 4 bases at J, with 16 bases between. Germline V gene sequence: CDR1 MGHRA, CDR2 YSYEKL. The CDR3, as DNA: TGCGCCAGCAGCCAAGACGCGAGGGATTTGGGAAATCAGCCCCAGCATTTT. Protein: CASSQDARDLGNQPQHF.

The rearrangement links TRBV18 to TRBJ2-6, with D possibly matching TRBD1 (6 bases). Germline values: CDR1 KGHSH, CDR2 LQKENI. The V end lost 4 bases, the J end lost 0 bases, and 13 bases lay between the germline ends. There are 17 residues in the CDR3. The CDR3 is CASSRQAVISGANVLTF. In DNA, the CDR3 is TGTGCCAGCTCACGACAGGCCGTTATCTCTGGGGCCAACGTCCTGACTTTC.

The chain carries TRBV19 and TRBJ2-3; no definite D call. The CDR3 contains 14 residues. Germline V gene sequence: CDR1 LNHDA, CDR2 SQIVND (reference sequence). V was trimmed by 4 bases and J by 4 bases, leaving 12 bases between them. The CDR3 sequence: CASSRPPRADTQYF. CDR3 DNA: TGTGCCAGTAGTAGACCCCCTCGGGCAGATACGCAGTATTTT.

The chain combines TRBV9 with TRBJ2-3, with TRBD1 as a possible D gene (5 bases). Trimming pared 5 bases from V and 2 bases from J, leaving 15 bases between. Germline CDR1 SGDLS, CDR2 YYNGEE. The CDR3 is 15 amino acids. The chain's CDR3 is CASSGRQGSTDTQYF. DNA for the CDR3: TGTGCCAGCAGTGGCCGGCAGGGTTCCACAGATACGCAGTATTTT.

V is TRBV18 and J is TRBJ2-1, with TRBD2 identical over 10 bases. The CDR3 is made up of 19 amino acids. CDR1 and CDR2 (germline): KGHSH, LQKENI. The trim removed 3 bases at V and 1 base at J, leaving 12 bases unmatched. The CDR3 sequence: CASSPFKREGLGSYNEQFF. CDR3 nucleotides: TGTGCCAGCTCACCTTTTAAGCGGGAGGGCCTAGGGTCCTACAATGAGCAGTTCTTC.

This chain's CDR3 is CASSFAGGSGEQYF. Here the CDR3 DNA reads TGTGCCAGCAGCTTCGCCGGGGGGTCCGGCGAGCAGTACTTC. The rearrangement uses TRBV5-5 and TRBJ2-7, with 7 nucleotides matching TRBD2. J was trimmed by 6 bases and V by 2 bases; bases with no gene match: 8. Germline V CDR1 and CDR2: SGHKS, YYEKEE (reference sequence). The CDR3 spans 14 residues.

Worth noting for this clone: Compared with germline, one end of the junction differs, possibly owing to a read error. The chain carries TRBV11-2 and TRBJ2-3; D is ambiguous. CDR3 length: 12 amino acids. Germline V gene sequence: CDR1 SGHAT, CDR2 FQNNGV. CDR3 residues: CASSLVGSSPAF. DNA of the CDR3: TGTGCCAGCAGCTTAGTGGGTTCTAGTCCTGCCTTT.

The CDR3 bases are TGTGCCAGCAGCTTTGGCCGGAACACTGAAGCTTTCTTT. Translated: CASSFGRNTEAFF. V usage is TRBV11-2 and J usage is TRBJ1-1; D unclear. V lost 3 bases and J 1 base, leaving 6 bases between the germline ends. There are 13 residues in the CDR3. CDR1 and CDR2 from the germline V gene are SGHAT and FQNNGV.

This clone was counted a single time. This chain joins TRBV2 and TRBJ2-2; TRBD2 matches 13 bases. Germline V gene sequence: CDR1 SNHLY, CDR2 FYNNEI. The CDR3 is made up of 18 amino acids. Trimming cost V 5 bases and J 1 base; bases outside gene matches: 7. Written as DNA, the CDR3 is TGTGCCAGCAGTTTAACCGGGACTAGCGGGATGAACACCGGGGAGCTGTTTTTT. Translated: CASSLTGTSGMNTGELFF.

This chain joins TRBV19 and TRBJ1-3; D remains unclear. V lost 2 bases and J 4 bases, leaving 3 bases between the germline ends. Germline V CDR1 and CDR2: LNHDA, SQIVND (reference sequence). This CDR3 is built from 12 residues. CDR3 in DNA: TGTGCCAGTAGTATACAAGGAAACACCATATATTTT. Translation: CASSIQGNTIYF.

The V and J genes are TRBV30 and TRBJ1-5, with 7 bases that match TRBD1. The CDR3 covers 16 residues. V dropped 5 bases and J dropped 0; count of bases not matched to a gene: 10. Germline CDR1 GTSNPN, CDR2 SVGIG (reference sequence). CDR3 sequence reads: CAWSIQGSYSNQPQHF. The CDR3 region has the DNA TGTGCCTGGTCAATACAGGGGTCGTATAGCAATCAGCCCCAGCATTTT.

V and J are TRBV19 and TRBJ1-2; a weak D match, TRBD1 (6 bases). V was shortened by 7 bases and J by 0 bases, with 18 bases between the two germline ends. The CDR3 totals 16 residues. Germline V gene data show CDR1 as LNHDA and CDR2 as SQIVND (reference sequence). CDR3 protein: CASTPPGQRSNYGYTF. The CDR3 DNA reads as TGTGCCAGTACCCCCCCCGGACAGAGATCTAACTATGGCTACACCTTC.

The chain couples TRBV29-1 to TRBJ2-2, with D possibly being TRBD1 (5 bases). This CDR3 is built from 15 residues. The V and J ends lost 3 bases and 5 bases respectively, with 16 bases between them. Germline V gene lookup returns CDR1 SQVTM and CDR2 ANQGSEA. The CDR3 DNA reads TGCAGCGTTGATGCCGGACAAATTCCAACCGGGGAGCTGTTTTTT. Protein sequence: CSVDAGQIPTGELFF.

V usage is TRBV10-3 and J usage is TRBJ2-7; 11 bases fit TRBD2. Per germline, CDR1 ENHRY and CDR2 SYGVKD. Trimming cost V 7 bases and J 4 bases; bases outside gene matches: 9. This CDR3 has 15 amino acids. This CDR3 is CAINPTSGEIYEQYF. The CDR3 region has the DNA TGTGCCATCAACCCGACTAGCGGGGAAATTTACGAGCAGTACTTC.

The chain uses TRBV19 and TRBJ2-3, with D perhaps TRBD2 (6 bases). The CDR3 spans 13 residues. The germline V gene encodes CDR1 LNHDA and CDR2 SQIVND (reference sequence). The germline V and J ends were trimmed by 6 bases and 0 bases, with 7 bases remaining between them. CDR3 bases: TGTGCCAGTAGGGCGGGAAGCACAGATACGCAGTATTTT. It codes for CASRAGSTDTQYF. Supplemented by reference TRBV19 and TRBJ2-3, the full variable domain reads DGGITQSPKYLFRKEGQNVTLSCEQNLNHDAMYWYRQDPGQGLRLIYYSQIVNDFQKGDIAEGYSVSREKKESFPLTVTSAQKNPTAFYLCASRAGSTDTQYFGPGTRLTVL.